This is a list of T cell receptor beta chains from one sample in a study of CD8 T cells in ankylosing spondylitis. TCRdb fed the 5' RACE reads into MiXCR, producing one record per CDR3 protein. Of about 800,000 distinct CDR3 sequences in the sample, over 9.5% were seen once. Sequences were obtained from blood, either unsorted or a sorted T cell fraction (not recorded which). These TCRs come from a male donor with ankylosing spondylitis. Both conserved end residues are part of each CDR3. A D gene is named only where the DNA matches it firmly. Not every row has a clone size; where given, it reads once, few, many or a size class.

V: TRBV7-9; D: -; J: TRBJ2-7; size: few; DNA: TGTGCCAGCAGCTTACAAACCCTTCTACAGTCCTACGAGCAGTACTTC; CDR3: CASSLQTLLQSYEQYF
V: TRBV28; D: -; J: TRBJ2-1; size: once; DNA: TGTGCCAGCAGTATGGTGGGCTACAACTACAATGAGCAGTTCTTC; CDR3: CASSMVGYNYNEQFF
V: TRBV9; D: -; J: TRBJ2-1; size: -; DNA: TGTGCCAGCAGCTCCGCACGGGGCTCCTACAATGAGCAGTTCTTC; CDR3: CASSSARGSYNEQFF
V: TRBV15; D: -; J: TRBJ2-7; size: -; DNA: TGTGCCACCAGCAGAGCGGGGGTCTTCCCCACCTACGAGCAGTACTTC; CDR3: CATSRAGVFPTYEQYF
V: TRBV20-1; D: TRBD1; J: TRBJ1-5; size: few; DNA: TGCAGTGTCAAAGGGACAGGGGGACGAAGGCAGCCCCAGCATTTT; CDR3: CSVKGTGGRRQPQHF
V: TRBV3-1; D: -; J: TRBJ1-6; size: -; DNA: TGTGCCAGCAGCCCGGTGGCCCTAACCAAGTATTCACCCCTCCACTTT; CDR3: CASSPVALTKYSPLHF
V: TRBV11-3; D: -; J: TRBJ2-5; size: few; DNA: TGTGCCAGCAGTCTGACAGGACACCAAGAGACCCAGTACTTC; CDR3: CASSLTGHQETQYF
V: TRBV6-1; D: TRBD2; J: TRBJ2-7; size: -; DNA: TGTGCCAGCAGAAGGATCAGGGACTACGACCAGTACTTC; CDR3: CASRRIRDYDQYF
V: TRBV12-3/TRBV12-4; D: TRBD2; J: TRBJ2-3; size: -; DNA: TGTGCCAGCAGTTTATATGGCGGGGGGGCCGGCGAGACAGATACGCAGTATTTT; CDR3: CASSLYGGGAGETDTQYF
V: TRBV6-1; D: -; J: TRBJ1-2; size: -; DNA: TGTGCCAGCAGTGTGAAGGACAACTATGGCTACACCTTC; CDR3: CASSVKDNYGYTF
V: TRBV7-3; D: TRBD1; J: TRBJ2-1; size: many; DNA: TGTGCCAGCAGCTTAAGGACAGGGGCCTACAATGAGCAGTTCTTC; CDR3: CASSLRTGAYNEQFF
V: TRBV29-1; D: -; J: TRBJ1-2; size: many; DNA: TGCAGCGTTGTAGGGGACTATGGCTACACCTTC; CDR3: CSVVGDYGYTF
V: TRBV27; D: TRBD2; J: TRBJ2-7; size: -; DNA: TGTGCCAGCAGTTTATTTCTGACTAGCGGGAACGAGCAGTACTTC; CDR3: CASSLFLTSGNEQYF
V: TRBV5-1; D: TRBD2; J: TRBJ2-7; size: -; DNA: TGCGCCAGCAGCTTTGTCCTAGCGGGGGACTACGAGCAGTACTTC; CDR3: CASSFVLAGDYEQYF
V: TRBV29-1; D: -; J: TRBJ2-7; size: -; DNA: TGCAGCGTTGAAAGGCTTTCCGTGCCGGGCTGGTGGGAGCAGTACTTC; CDR3: CSVERLSVPGWWEQYF
V: TRBV9; D: TRBD1; J: TRBJ1-2; size: -; DNA: TGTGCCAGCAGCGTAGGGGGACAGGGGAAGAATGGCTACACCTTC; CDR3: CASSVGGQGKNGYTF
V: TRBV5-1; D: -; J: TRBJ2-1; size: few; DNA: TGCGCCAGCAGTATAGAGGTCGATGAGCAGTTCTTC; CDR3: CASSIEVDEQFF
V: TRBV6-1; D: -; J: TRBJ2-2; size: -; DNA: TGTGCCAGCAGCCAACAGGGCATCAACACCGGGGAGCTGTTTTTT; CDR3: CASSQQGINTGELFF
V: TRBV27; D: -; J: TRBJ2-7; size: once; DNA: TGTGCCAGCAGTTTATATGGGGAGCCCTACGAGCAGTACTTC; CDR3: CASSLYGEPYEQYF